This T cell receptor (beta chain) was recovered during a study of blood T cell repertoires in COVID-19. Whole-study context: The United States, Italy and Spain supplied acute and convalescent COVID-19 samples. T cells, B-cell-depleted T cells, or PBMCs provided the cDNA or gDNA that served as material.

CDR3 length: 15 residues. From germline, CDR1 is SGHRS and CDR2 YFSETQ. V trimming: 4 bases; J trimming: 5 bases; junction bases outside the gene matches: 6. This clone has only one observation. Study processing details: From reference gene primer amplification, estimates of nucleated cell counts were derived. The protocol was immunoSEQ multiplex PCR, while the TCRdb copy is restricted to in-frame clones and leaves out a portion. From that table come the V and J calls and clone size; the DNA was used to work out D and trimming. The table has about 120,000 clones, approximately 82% seen once. Sequenced sample: peripheral blood. This chain joins TRBV5-1 and TRBJ2-1, with 10 bases matching TRBD2. The TCR was taken from a man aged 70-80 years with active or convalescent COVID-19. The CDR3 DNA is TGCGCCAGCAGCGGGGGACTAGCGACCCACAATGAGCAGTTCTTC. Its protein product is CASSGGLATHNEQFF. The full variable domain, completed using reference TRBV5-1 and TRBJ2-1, is KAGVTQTPRYLIKTRGQQVTLSCSPISGHRSVSWYQQTPGQGLQFLFEYFSETQRNKGNFPGRFSGRQFSNSRSEMNVSTLELGDSALYLCASSGGLATHNEQFFGPGTRLTVL.